What follows are 21 T cell receptor beta chains derived from one specimen sequenced in a study of regulatory T cells in long-lasting Graves disease. Arm-PCR of CDR3 regions and iRepertoire HTBI primers were the basis on which TCR beta libraries were built. TCRdb ran MiXCR on the multiplex PCR reads and lists one entry per CDR3 protein. The sample contains about half a million distinct CDR3 sequences, 9.5% to 15% of which appear only once. Time point in this sample: newly diagnosed GD, antithyroid drugs for less than 3 months. The TCR library was made from RNA extracted from PBMCs. These data also formed part of another study, on T cells in Graves' hyperthyroidism and ophthalmopathy.

This specimen was peripheral blood mononuclear cells (PBMCs), taken at new diagnosis, from a patient treated with antithyroid drugs. These receptors originate from a woman in her twenties or thirties with Graves disease.

In this sample, this clonotype turned up many times. V and J are TRBV12-3 or TRBV12-4 and TRBJ2-4, with D perhaps assigned TRBD1 or TRBD2 (6 bases each). The CDR3 loop spans 16 amino acids. Trimming removed 3 bases at V and 8 bases at J, with 20 bases between. CDR3 bases: TGTGCCAGCAGTTTTGGGGGGCTAGGGGCTGGGGACATTCAGTACTTC. Residues: CASSFGGLGAGDIQYF.

This clonotype has ten or more counts. This chain links TRBV2 with TRBJ2-3; a possible D gene is TRBD2 (5 bases). There are 13 residues in the CDR3. Germline V gene data show CDR1 as SNHLY and CDR2 as FYNNEI. Deletions cut 3 bases from V and 5 bases from J, with 9 bases between. This CDR3 reads CASSDGIGDTQYF. In nucleotides, the CDR3 is TGTGCCAGCAGTGACGGGATTGGAGATACGCAGTATTTT.

This clonotype was detected ten times or more. The V gene is TRBV6-5, the J gene TRBJ1-1; D ambiguous. This CDR3 spans 13 amino acids. V lost 2 bases to trimming and J lost 7 bases, with 11 bases between them. The germline gives CDR1 MNHEY, CDR2 SVGAGI. CDR3 sequence reads: CASSYRPGYEAFF. The CDR3 DNA follows: TGTGCCAGCAGTTACCGTCCCGGGTATGAAGCTTTCTTT.

The rearrangement links TRBV18 to TRBJ1-6, with D possibly TRBD1 on 6 matching bases. Germline V gene sequence: CDR1 KGHSH, CDR2 LQKENI. The CDR3 spans 16 residues. The V and J ends lost 3 bases and 7 bases respectively, with 16 bases between them. The chain's CDR3 is CASSPQKGVGNSPLHF. CDR3 in DNA: TGTGCCAGCTCACCCCAGAAGGGGGTTGGAAATTCACCCCTCCACTTT.

This chain connects TRBV7-2 to TRBJ2-3; 12 positions match TRBD2. V was pared by 3 bases and J by 0 bases, with 10 bases of the junction left unmatched. Germline V gene data show CDR1 as SGHTA and CDR2 as FQGNSA. This CDR3 spans 19 amino acids. In nucleotides, the CDR3 is TGTGCCAGCAGCTTCTTCTGGCTAGCGGGAGGGTCTAGCACAGATACGCAGTATTTT. Translated, it gives CASSFFWLAGGSSTDTQYF.

This clonotype was observed at least ten times. The V call is TRBV11-2, the J call TRBJ2-1; 12 nucleotides agree with TRBD2. This CDR3 contains 17 residues. V was pared by 2 bases and J by 7 bases, with 9 bases of the junction left unmatched. Per germline, CDR1 SGHAT and CDR2 FQNNGV. CDR3 protein: CASSLYLAGGIANEQFF. In DNA form, the CDR3 reads TGTGCCAGCAGCTTATATCTAGCGGGAGGGATCGCGAATGAGCAGTTCTTC.

V is TRBV6-6 and J is TRBJ2-2; the D is unclear. V was trimmed by 0 bases and J by 7 bases, leaving 6 bases between them. Germline-derived CDR1 and CDR2 are MNHNY and SVGAGI (reference sequence). This CDR3 comprises 13 residues. The CDR3 is CASSYSTGGELFF. CDR3 nucleotides: TGTGCCAGCAGTTACTCGACCGGCGGGGAGCTGTTTTTT.

The chain carries TRBV3-1 and TRBJ2-7, with D tentatively TRBD1 (6 bases). Trimming removed 1 base from V and 3 bases from J, with 16 bases in between. CDR3 size: 16 residues. Germline CDR1 and CDR2: LGHDT and YNNKEL (reference sequence). CDR3 nucleotide sequence: TGTGCCAGCAGCCAAGGGAGAACCGGGACAAACTACGAGCAGTACTTC. Its protein is CASSQGRTGTNYEQYF.

The rearrangement links TRBV10-2 to TRBJ2-5; 11 nucleotides line up with TRBD2. The germline CDR1 and CDR2 sequences are WSHSY and SAAADI. V lost 3 bases and J lost 5; bases outside the gene matches: 8. The CDR3 spans 16 residues. CDR3 sequence (DNA): TGCGCCAGCAGTGAAAGGAGACTAGCGGGACGGGAGACCCAGTACTTC. This codes for CASSERRLAGRETQYF.

This clonotype was counted ten times or more. The rearrangement uses TRBV10-3 and TRBJ2-7; 7 bases are shared with TRBD1. The V gene's germline CDR1 is ENHRY and CDR2 SYGVKD. The CDR3 length is 12 residues. V lost 9 bases to trimming and J lost 4 bases; unmatched junction nucleotides: 6. The CDR3 coding sequence is TGTGCCATACGGGACAGCCGATACGAGCAGTACTTC. As protein: CAIRDSRYEQYF.

The V gene is TRBV5-1, the J gene TRBJ2-5; D is undetermined. The germline V and J ends were trimmed by 3 bases and 1 base, with 16 bases remaining between them. CDR3 length equals 16 residues. Germline loops: CDR1 SGHRS, CDR2 YFSETQ. Written as DNA, the CDR3 is TGCGCCAGCAGCTGGACCCTTGGTGGGATCCAAGAGACCCAGTACTTC. Its protein is CASSWTLGGIQETQYF.

This clonotype was seen many times. The rearrangement uses TRBV7-9 and TRBJ1-5; no firm D call. The CDR3 totals 12 residues. Germline CDR1 is SEHNR and CDR2 is FQNEAQ (reference sequence). The V gene lost 5 bases and the J gene lost 6 bases, with 8 bases spanning the gap. The CDR3 loop reads CASSGSAQPQHF. For the CDR3, the DNA is TGTGCCAGCAGCGGCAGCGCTCAGCCCCAGCATTTT.

The chain joins TRBV3-1 to TRBJ2-1; D call uncertain. CDR1 and CDR2 from the germline V gene are LGHDT and YNNKEL (reference sequence). CDR3 size: 14 residues. V was shortened by 3 bases and J by 6 bases, with 12 bases between the two germline ends. The CDR3 nucleotides read TGTGCCAGCAGCCATTCGACTCTTGTCAATGAGCAGTTCTTC. Its translation: CASSHSTLVNEQFF.

The J gene is TRBJ1-1, the V gene TRBV7-9; the D gene is possibly TRBD1 (5 bases). The CDR3 runs to 21 residues. Germline CDR1 and CDR2: SEHNR and FQNEAQ (reference sequence). Deletions cut 1 base from V and 3 bases from J, with 30 bases between. This chain's CDR3 is CASSLVVLWTGRIRADTEAFF. The CDR3 region has the DNA TGTGCCAGCAGCTTAGTCGTTCTGTGGACGGGACGAATCCGTGCGGACACTGAAGCTTTCTTT.

This clonotype was counted between two and nine times. The chain is built from TRBV19 and TRBJ1-1; D gene unclear. CDR3 size: 12 residues. The germline V and J ends were trimmed by 5 bases and 10 bases, with 14 bases remaining between them. CDR1 LNHDA and CDR2 SQIVND come from the germline V gene (reference sequence). The CDR3 loop is CASSPLGEGAFF. CDR3 nucleotides: TGTGCCAGTAGTCCCTTAGGCGAAGGAGCTTTCTTT.

Comments on this clonotype: The germline gene is not matched at one end of the junction; a read error may be the cause. The genes are TRBV5-6 and TRBJ1-5; D ambiguous. CDR1 and CDR2 (germline): SGHDT, YYEEEE. The CDR3 covers 16 residues. CDR3 sequence reads: CASSLGASGSNQPQHF. The CDR3, as DNA: TGTGCCAGCAGTTTGGGCGCGTCCGGTAGCAATCAGCCCCAGCATTTT.

This clonotype occurred many times. The chain combines TRBV28 with TRBJ2-5, with 11 bases matching TRBD1. The CDR3 runs 16 residues. Germline values: CDR1 MDHEN, CDR2 SYDVKM. With 6 bases clipped from V and 2 bases from J, the junction kept 8 bases outside the gene matches. The CDR3 nucleotides read TGTGCCAGCAGACCAATCCGGGACAGGGGGCAAGAGACCCAGTACTTC. This sequence encodes CASRPIRDRGQETQYF.

This clonotype was seen repeatedly, ten times or more. The chain combines TRBV7-2 with TRBJ1-1, with D possibly matching TRBD1 (5 bases). V dropped 6 bases and J dropped 11 bases, with 19 bases sitting between them. The CDR3 has 13 residues. Per the germline V gene, CDR1 is SGHTA and CDR2 is FQGNSA. The chain's CDR3 is CASSLDKGTWAFF. DNA of the CDR3: TGTGCCAGCAGTCTTGATAAGGGGACCTGGGCTTTCTTT.

The V call is TRBV7-8, the J call TRBJ2-3; TRBD2 might be the D (6 bases). The DNA end lines up better with TRBJ2-7; the J call may be wrong. The CDR3 totals 16 residues. Germline values: CDR1 SGHVS, CDR2 FQNEAQ. CDR3 DNA: TGTGCCAGCAGCTTCGGTTTAGCGGTGGCTCTCTACGAGCAGTACTTC. It encodes CASSFGLAVALYEQYF.

In its sample, this clonotype was seen many times. V and J are TRBV7-6 and TRBJ2-6; no definite D call. The CDR3 covers 15 residues. V was clipped by 0 bases and J by 0 bases, with 3 bases between them. From germline, CDR1 is SGHVS and CDR2 FNYEAQ. CDR3 region: CASSLAYSGANVLTF. The CDR3 nucleotides read TGTGCCAGCAGCTTAGCCTACTCTGGGGCCAACGTCCTGACTTTC.

Ten or more counts support this clonotype. One end of the junction fails to match germline, which may point to a read error. The genes are TRBV28 and TRBJ1-2; D is possibly TRBD1 (6 bases). From germline, CDR1 is MDHEN and CDR2 SYDVKM. This CDR3 has 14 residues. The CDR3 reads CACSFRGRVYGYTF. CDR3 DNA: TGTGCCTGCAGTTTCCGGGGGCGGGTCTATGGCTACACCTTC.